A selection of T cell receptor beta chains follows, all from one sample in a study of identical twins. TCRdb analysed the 5' RACE reads with MiXCR anew, one entry per CDR3 protein. The profile covers hundreds of thousands of distinct CDR3 sequences, with roughly 8.6% appearing a single time and approximately 2.1% taken by the ten largest. These data also featured in a second study, about yellow fever vaccine responses in identical twins.

Sequenced input: memory (CD45RO+) T cells sorted from blood. All receptors come from a young woman in good health. Both conserved end residues are part of each CDR3. The D gene is left open where the match is weak. Only part of the rows carry a size: once, few, many, or a class if the clone is expanded.

>TRBV21-1|few|TRBJ1-2|-
CASSDTGRTADYGYTF
TGTGCCAGCAGCGATACCGGGCGCACAGCCGACTATGGCTACACCTTC
>TRBV7-3|many|TRBJ2-3|TRBD2
CASSPGLAGGDTQYF
TGTGCCAGCAGCCCGGGACTAGCGGGTGGAGATACGCAGTATTTT
>TRBV12-3/TRBV12-4|-|TRBJ2-1|-
CASSLAATDSYNEQFF
TGTGCCAGCAGTTTAGCGGCTACCGATTCCTACAATGAGCAGTTCTTC
>TRBV5-1|many|TRBJ2-1|-
CASSNQPGEFGYNEQFF
TGCGCCAGCAGCAACCAGCCCGGGGAGTTTGGATACAATGAGCAGTTCTTC
>TRBV5-1|few|TRBJ1-1|TRBD1
CASSLHFLQGINTEAFF
TGCGCCAGCAGCTTGCACTTTTTACAGGGGATAAACACTGAAGCTTTCTTT
>TRBV20-1|few|TRBJ1-5|TRBD1
CSARQGGDNQPQHF
TGCAGTGCGAGACAGGGAGGGGATAATCAGCCCCAGCATTTT
>TRBV5-1|many|TRBJ2-3|-
CASSFYSGTDTQYF
TGCGCCAGCAGCTTCTATTCGGGAACAGATACGCAGTATTTT
>TRBV5-1|-|TRBJ2-3|-
CASSLGTGTATASTDTQYF
TGCGCCAGCAGCTTGGGTACCGGGACGGCGACTGCTAGCACAGATACGCAGTATTTT
>TRBV6-2/TRBV6-3|many|TRBJ1-5|-
CASSYGSNQPQHF
TGTGCCAGCAGTTACGGTAGCAATCAGCCCCAGCATTTT
>TRBV6-2/TRBV6-3|few|TRBJ1-5|-
CASSYGQGWGNQPQHF
TGTGCCAGCAGTTACGGCCAGGGATGGGGTAATCAGCCCCAGCATTTT
>TRBV5-1|many|TRBJ2-2|-
CASSIGFRRDTGELFF
TGCGCCAGCAGCATAGGGTTTCGTAGGGACACCGGGGAGCTGTTTTTT
>TRBV12-3/TRBV12-4|many|TRBJ1-5|-
CASRKESDPGNQPQHF
TGTGCCAGCAGAAAAGAATCAGACCCGGGAAATCAGCCCCAGCATTTT
>TRBV29-1|-|TRBJ2-3|-
CSVARSDTQYF
TGCAGCGTTGCCCGTTCTGATACGCAGTATTTT
>TRBV27|many|TRBJ2-1|TRBD2
CASSILAGGVNEQFF
TGTGCCAGCAGTATACTAGCGGGGGGGGTTAATGAGCAGTTCTTC